The TCR beta chain described here comes from a study of blood T cell repertoires in COVID-19. Authors' analysis steps: Reference gene primer amplification yielded estimated nucleated cell counts. TCRdb's copy holds only in-frame clones and misses some; the assay was immunoSEQ multiplex PCR. The V and J calls and the clone size are those of that table, but D and trimming were determined from the DNA. The sample holds about 290,000 clones, roughly 90% seen once. The CDR3 length is 12 residues. The germline CDR1 and CDR2 sequences are SGHTA and FQGNSA. The junction had 7 bases not matched to a gene; V was cut back by 10 bases and J by 7 bases.

This sequence originates from a woman between 35 and 50 years old who had recovered from COVID-19. The J gene is TRBJ1-1, the V gene TRBV7-2, with TRBD1 identical over 9 bases. The specimen sequenced was PBMCs or T cells enriched from blood (not recorded which). In DNA form, the CDR3 reads TGTGCCACCTACCGGACAGGGGATGAAGCTTTCTTT. Amino acids: CATYRTGDEAFF.